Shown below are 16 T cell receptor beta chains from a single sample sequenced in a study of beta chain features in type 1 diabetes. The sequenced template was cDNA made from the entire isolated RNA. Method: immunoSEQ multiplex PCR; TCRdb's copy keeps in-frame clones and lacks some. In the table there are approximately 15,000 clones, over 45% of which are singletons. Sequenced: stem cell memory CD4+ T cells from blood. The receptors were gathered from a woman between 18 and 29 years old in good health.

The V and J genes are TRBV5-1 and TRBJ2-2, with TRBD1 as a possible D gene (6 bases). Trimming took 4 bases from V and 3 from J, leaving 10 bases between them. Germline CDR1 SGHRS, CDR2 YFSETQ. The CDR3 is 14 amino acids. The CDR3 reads CASSLQGDTGELFF. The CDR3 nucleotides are TGCGCCAGCAGCCTACAGGGCGACACCGGGGAGCTGTTTTTT.

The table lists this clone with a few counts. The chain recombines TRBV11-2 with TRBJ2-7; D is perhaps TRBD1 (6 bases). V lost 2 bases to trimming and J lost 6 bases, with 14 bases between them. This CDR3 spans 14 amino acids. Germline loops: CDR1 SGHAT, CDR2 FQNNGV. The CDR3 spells CASSLSRGAREQYF. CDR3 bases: TGTGCCAGCAGCTTAAGCAGGGGCGCACGCGAGCAGTACTTC.

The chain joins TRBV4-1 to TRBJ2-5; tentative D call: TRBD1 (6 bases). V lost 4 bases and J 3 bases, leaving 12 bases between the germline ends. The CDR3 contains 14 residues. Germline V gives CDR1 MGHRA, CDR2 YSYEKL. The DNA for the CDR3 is TGCGCCAGCAGCCGAATACAGGGAAAAGAGACCCAGTACTTC. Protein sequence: CASSRIQGKETQYF.

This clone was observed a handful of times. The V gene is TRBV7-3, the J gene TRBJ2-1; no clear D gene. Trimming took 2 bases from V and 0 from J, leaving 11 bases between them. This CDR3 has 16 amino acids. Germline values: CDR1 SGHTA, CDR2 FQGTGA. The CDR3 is CASSLVGWSSYNEQFF. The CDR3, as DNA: TGTGCCAGCAGCTTAGTCGGGTGGAGCTCCTACAATGAGCAGTTCTTC.

Here the CDR3 DNA reads TGTGCCAGCAGCGTCGGCACCGGGACAGGGTCCGATGAGCAGTTCTTC. The encoded protein is CASSVGTGTGSDEQFF. The chain employs TRBV9 and TRBJ2-1; TRBD1 aligns across 9 bases. The V gene end was trimmed by 2 bases and the J gene end by 8 bases; junction bases not matched to a gene: 11. The CDR3 runs to 16 residues. Germline V gives CDR1 SGDLS, CDR2 YYNGEE. The variable domain in full, with the rest retrieved from reference TRBV9 and TRBJ2-1, is DSGVTQTPKHLITATGQRVTLRCSPRSGDLSVYWYQQSLDQGLQFLIQYYNGEERAKGNILERFSAQQFPDLHSELNLSSLELGDSALYFCASSVGTGTGSDEQFFGPGTRLTVL.

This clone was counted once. The DNA of the CDR3 is TGTGCCAGCTCACCAAACAGGGTCTGGGACACCATATATTTT. Its translation: CASSPNRVWDTIYF. This chain connects TRBV18 to TRBJ1-3; tentatively, D is TRBD1 (6 bases). Germline V gives CDR1 KGHSH, CDR2 LQKENI. This CDR3 is built from 14 residues. With 2 bases removed from V and 8 bases from J, the gap between germline ends came to 13 bases.

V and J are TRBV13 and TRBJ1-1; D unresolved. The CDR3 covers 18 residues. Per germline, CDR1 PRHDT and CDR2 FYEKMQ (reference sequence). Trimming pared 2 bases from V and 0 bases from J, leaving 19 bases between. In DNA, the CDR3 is TGTGCCAGCAGCTTAACTAGTAGGCGCAAGGGTGTGAACACTGAAGCTTTCTTT. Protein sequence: CASSLTSRRKGVNTEAFF. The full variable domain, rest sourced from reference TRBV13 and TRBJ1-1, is AAGVIQSPRHLIKEKRETATLKCYPIPRHDTVYWYQQGPGQDPQFLISFYEKMQSDKGSIPDRFSAQQFSDYHSELNMSSLELGDSALYFCASSLTSRRKGVNTEAFFGQGTRLTVV.

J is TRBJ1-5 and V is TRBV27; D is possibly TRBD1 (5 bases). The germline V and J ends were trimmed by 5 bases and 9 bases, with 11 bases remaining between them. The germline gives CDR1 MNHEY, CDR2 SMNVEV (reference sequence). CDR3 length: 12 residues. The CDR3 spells CASSVRGGPQHF. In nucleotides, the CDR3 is TGTGCCAGCAGTGTCCGGGGGGGGCCCCAGCATTTT.

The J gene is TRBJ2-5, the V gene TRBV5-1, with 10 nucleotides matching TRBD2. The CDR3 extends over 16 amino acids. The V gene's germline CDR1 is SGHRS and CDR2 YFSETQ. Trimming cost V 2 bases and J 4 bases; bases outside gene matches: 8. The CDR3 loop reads CASSFRGSGGRETQYF. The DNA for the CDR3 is TGCGCCAGCAGCTTCCGGGGTAGCGGGGGGCGAGAGACCCAGTACTTC.

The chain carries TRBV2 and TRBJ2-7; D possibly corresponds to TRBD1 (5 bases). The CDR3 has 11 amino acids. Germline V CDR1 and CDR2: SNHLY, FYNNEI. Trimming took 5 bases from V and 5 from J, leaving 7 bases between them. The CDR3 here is CASSLGDEQYF. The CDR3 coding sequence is TGTGCCAGCAGTTTAGGGGACGAGCAGTACTTC.

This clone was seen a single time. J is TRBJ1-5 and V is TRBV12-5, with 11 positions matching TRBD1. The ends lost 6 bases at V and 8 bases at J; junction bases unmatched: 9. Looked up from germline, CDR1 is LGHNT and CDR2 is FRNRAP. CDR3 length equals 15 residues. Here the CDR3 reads CASGPGQGGDEPQHF. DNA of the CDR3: TGTGCTAGTGGCCCGGGACAGGGGGGTGATGAGCCCCAGCATTTT.

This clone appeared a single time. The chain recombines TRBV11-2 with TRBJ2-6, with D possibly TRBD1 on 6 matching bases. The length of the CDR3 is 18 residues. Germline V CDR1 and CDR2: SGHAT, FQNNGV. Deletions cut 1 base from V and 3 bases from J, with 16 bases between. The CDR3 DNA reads TGTGCCAGCAGCTTAGGGTCGTCTTGGGGGCTTGGGGCCAACGTCCTGACTTTC. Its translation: CASSLGSSWGLGANVLTF. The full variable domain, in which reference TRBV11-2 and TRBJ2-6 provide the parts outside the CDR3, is EAGVAQSPRYKIIEKRQSVAFWCNPISGHATLYWYQQILGQGPKLLIQFQNNGVVDDSQLPKDRFSAERLKGVDSTLKIQPAKLEDSAVYLCASSLGSSWGLGANVLTFGAGSRLTVL.

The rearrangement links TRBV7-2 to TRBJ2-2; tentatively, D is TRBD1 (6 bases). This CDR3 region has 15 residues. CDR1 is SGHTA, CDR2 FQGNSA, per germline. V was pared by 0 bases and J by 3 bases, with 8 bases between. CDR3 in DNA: TGTGCCAGCAGCTTAGCGGGGGCCTACACCGGGGAGCTGTTTTTT. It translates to CASSLAGAYTGELFF.

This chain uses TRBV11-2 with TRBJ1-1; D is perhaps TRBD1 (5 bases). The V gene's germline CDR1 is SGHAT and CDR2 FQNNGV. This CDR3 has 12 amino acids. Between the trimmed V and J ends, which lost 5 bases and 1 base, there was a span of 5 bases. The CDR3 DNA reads TGTGCCAGCAGCAGGGGGAACACTGAAGCTTTCTTT. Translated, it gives CASSRGNTEAFF. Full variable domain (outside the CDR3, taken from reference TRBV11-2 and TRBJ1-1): EAGVAQSPRYKIIEKRQSVAFWCNPISGHATLYWYQQILGQGPKLLIQFQNNGVVDDSQLPKDRFSAERLKGVDSTLKIQPAKLEDSAVYLCASSRGNTEAFFGQGTRLTVV.

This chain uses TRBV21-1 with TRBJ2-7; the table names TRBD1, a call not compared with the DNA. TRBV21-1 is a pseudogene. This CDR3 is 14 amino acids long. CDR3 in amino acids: CASSIPGQDYEQYF. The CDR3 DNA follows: TGTGCCAGCAGCATCCCAGGACAGGACTACGAGCAGTACTTC.

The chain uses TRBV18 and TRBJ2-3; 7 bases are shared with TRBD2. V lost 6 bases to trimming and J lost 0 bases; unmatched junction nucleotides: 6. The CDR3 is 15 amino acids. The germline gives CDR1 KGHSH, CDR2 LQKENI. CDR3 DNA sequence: TGTGCCAGCTCTTCCGCGGGAGCTAGCACAGATACGCAGTATTTT. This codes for CASSSAGASTDTQYF. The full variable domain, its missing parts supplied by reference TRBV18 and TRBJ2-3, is NAGVMQNPRHLVRRRGQEARLRCSPMKGHSHVYWYRQLPEEGLKFMVYLQKENIIDESGMPKERFSAEFPKEGPSILRIQQVVRGDSAAYFCASSSAGASTDTQYFGPGTRLTVL.